Presented here are 7 T cell receptor beta chains from one specimen sequenced in a study of T cells in Graves' hyperthyroidism and ophthalmopathy. It was RNA transcripts that yielded the amplified TCR beta CDR3 regions. The HTBI primer set served for first-round RT-PCR of the TCR CDR3. TCRdb independently ran MiXCR on the multiplex PCR reads; one entry per CDR3 protein. The data contain approximately 360,000 distinct CDR3 sequences, around 16% of them seen just once; the ten biggest clones take up 25% to 35%. The sequenced sample was blood. The receptors come from a woman aged 18-29 years with Graves' hyperthyroidism that later progressed to Graves' ophthalmopathy.

V and J are TRBV10-3 and TRBJ2-3; 8 bases match TRBD2. Per the germline V gene, CDR1 is ENHRY and CDR2 is SYGVKD. This CDR3 has 16 residues. With V trimmed by 4 bases and J by 4 bases, 10 bases remained unmatched. CDR3 protein: CAISVPRGEVSDTQYF. CDR3 sequence (DNA): TGTGCCATCAGTGTACCGCGGGGGGAGGTGTCAGATACGCAGTATTTT.

This clonotype came up many times. The V gene is TRBV5-1, the J gene TRBJ1-1; possible D gene TRBD1, 6 bases. The germline V and J ends were trimmed by 4 bases and 10 bases, with 17 bases remaining between them. Germline loops: CDR1 SGHRS, CDR2 YFSETQ. This CDR3 spans 13 amino acids. CDR3 coding DNA: TGCGCCAGCAGCCCTGGAGCGAAGGGGGGAGCTTTCTTT. Residues: CASSPGAKGGAFF.

This clonotype was seen at least ten times. This rearrangement joins TRBV28 to TRBJ2-7; 13 bases match TRBD2. The J segment lost 6 bases and the V segment lost 6 bases, leaving 8 bases of the junction unmatched. The CDR3 extends over 15 amino acids. CDR1 and CDR2 (germline): MDHEN, SYDVKM. CDR3: CASSPGTSGIGEQYF. The CDR3 DNA is TGTGCCAGCAGCCCCGGGACTAGCGGGATAGGCGAGCAGTACTTC.

The chain employs TRBV6-2 or TRBV6-3 and TRBJ2-7, with 10 positions matching TRBD2. The J segment lost 2 bases and the V segment lost 8 bases, leaving 27 bases of the junction unmatched. The V gene's germline CDR1 is MNHEY and CDR2 SVGEGT. The CDR3 spans 21 residues. The CDR3 DNA is TGTGCCAGCTCATTCCCCCGGGGGCAGGGTCTTAGCGGGAGGACCCCCTACGAGCAGTACTTC. Residues: CASSFPRGQGLSGRTPYEQYF.

The sample holds many counts of this clonotype. This chain joins TRBV5-1 and TRBJ2-7; D is uncertain. The CDR3 is 11 amino acids. The V gene's germline CDR1 is SGHRS and CDR2 YFSETQ. V lost 7 bases and J lost 4, with 9 bases in between. As DNA, the CDR3 is TGCGCCAGCCATTCGGCTTACGAGCAGTACTTC. It encodes CASHSAYEQYF.

This clonotype has just a few counts. The chain uses TRBV27 and TRBJ2-3; D is unresolved. CDR1 and CDR2 from the germline V gene are MNHEY and SMNVEV (reference sequence). CDR3 size: 16 residues. V lost 1 base, J lost 1 base, and 12 bases lay in between. The CDR3 sequence: CASSLFRPAGTDTQYF. The CDR3 DNA sequence: TGTGCCAGCAGTTTATTTCGGCCGGCGGGCACAGATACGCAGTATTTT.

The chain is built from TRBV30 and TRBJ1-2; tentatively, D is TRBD1 (5 bases). Germline assignment: CDR1 GTSNPN and CDR2 SVGIG (reference sequence). The V end lost 7 bases, the J end lost 2 bases, and 14 bases lay between the germline ends. The CDR3 length is 13 residues. For the CDR3, the DNA is TGTGCCTCCAAGACAGTGGCAAACTATGGCTACACCTTC. Encoded protein: CASKTVANYGYTF.